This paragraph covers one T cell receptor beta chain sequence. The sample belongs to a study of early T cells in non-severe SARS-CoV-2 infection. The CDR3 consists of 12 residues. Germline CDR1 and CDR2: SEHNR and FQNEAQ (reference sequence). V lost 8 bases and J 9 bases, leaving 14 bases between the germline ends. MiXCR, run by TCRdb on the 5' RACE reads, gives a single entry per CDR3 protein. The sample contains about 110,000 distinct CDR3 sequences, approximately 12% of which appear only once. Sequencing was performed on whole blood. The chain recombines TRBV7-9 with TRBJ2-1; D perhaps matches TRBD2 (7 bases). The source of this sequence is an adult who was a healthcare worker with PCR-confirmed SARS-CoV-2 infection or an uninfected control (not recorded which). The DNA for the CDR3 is TGTGCCAGCGGGGGGGCATATGGTGAGCAGTTCTTC. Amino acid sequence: CASGGAYGEQFF.